The T cell receptor (beta chain) described here comes from a study of beta chain features in type 1 diabetes. Expressed TCRB transcripts got sequenced, as all isolated RNA was reverse transcribed. Here immunoSEQ multiplex PCR was the method, and the copy in TCRdb shows in-frame clones only, minus some. This sample has 900,000 or so clones, with roughly 16% found just once. The CDR3 sequence is 19 residues long. Germline lookup yields CDR1 LGHNA and CDR2 YSLEER. The receptor was derived from a woman under 30 in good health. The J gene is TRBJ2-5, the V gene TRBV4-3; maybe TRBD2 (5 bases). The J call is uncertain, as TRBJ2-7 better fits the DNA end. Sequencing used naive CD4+ T cells from blood. The CDR3 region has the DNA TGCGCCAGCAGCCAAGATCTAATTCAGAGGGCGGAAACAAGGTACGAGCAGTACTTC. Its translation: CASSQDLIQRAETRYEQYF.